The rows below give T cell receptor beta chains drawn from one sample of a study of cytomegalovirus exposure and HLA in healthy donors. Clones were sequenced by immunoSEQ multiplex PCR, and TCRdb holds only the in-frame ones, with some missing. The sample includes around 90,000 clones, approximately 60% of them seen just once. Sequencing was done on a sample of PBMCs. The receptors originated from a boy younger than 18 in good health and CMV-seropositive. The CDR3 runs from the conserved cysteine through the conserved F or W. The D gene is left open where the match is weak. Clone size is given for some rows only: seen once, a few or many times, or a class if the clone is expanded.

v_gene: TRBV9; abundance: .; d_gene: TRBD2; j_gene: TRBJ2-1; CDR3aa: CASSFLPASGNSYNEQFF; CDR3nt: TGTGCCAGCAGCTTCCTACCGGCTAGCGGGAACTCCTACAATGAGCAGTTCTTC
v_gene: TRBV13; abundance: .; d_gene: TRBD2; j_gene: TRBJ2-3; CDR3aa: CASSSFSGEGQYF; CDR3nt: TGTGCCAGCAGCTCCTTTTCGGGGGAGGGGCAGTATTTT
v_gene: TRBV5-1; abundance: .; d_gene: TRBD2; j_gene: TRBJ2-2; CDR3aa: CASSLLLAGKNTGELFF; CDR3nt: TGCGCCAGCAGCTTGTTGCTAGCGGGGAAGAACACCGGGGAGCTGTTTTTT
v_gene: TRBV6-1; abundance: .; d_gene: .; j_gene: TRBJ1-5; CDR3aa: CASLGEQQMAQHF; CDR3nt: TGTGCCAGCTTGGGAGAGCAGCAAATGGCCCAGCATTTT
v_gene: TRBV5-4; abundance: .; d_gene: .; j_gene: TRBJ2-5; CDR3aa: CASSPKPPVETQYF; CDR3nt: TGTGCCAGCAGCCCCAAACCCCCGGTGGAGACCCAGTACTTC
v_gene: TRBV7-2; abundance: .; d_gene: .; j_gene: TRBJ1-1; CDR3aa: CATSVVGTEAFF; CDR3nt: TGTGCCACCTCGGTAGTCGGCACTGAAGCTTTCTTT
v_gene: TRBV20-1; abundance: .; d_gene: .; j_gene: TRBJ2-5; CDR3aa: CSARAKETQYF; CDR3nt: TGCAGTGCTAGGGCAAAAGAGACCCAGTACTTC
v_gene: TRBV5-1; abundance: once; d_gene: .; j_gene: TRBJ1-2; CDR3aa: CASSRGQGNGYTF; CDR3nt: TGCGCCAGCAGCCGCGGACAAGGGAATGGCTACACCTTC
v_gene: TRBV30; abundance: .; d_gene: TRBD2; j_gene: TRBJ2-1; CDR3aa: CAWSPGLAGVKTLGNEQFF; CDR3nt: TGTGCCTGGAGTCCGGGACTAGCGGGAGTAAAGACCCTCGGCAATGAGCAGTTCTTC
v_gene: TRBV29-1; abundance: .; d_gene: TRBD2; j_gene: TRBJ2-6; CDR3aa: CSVGASGRGGSGANVLTF; CDR3nt: TGCAGCGTTGGGGCTAGCGGGAGGGGTGGCTCTGGGGCCAACGTCCTGACTTTC
v_gene: TRBV19; abundance: .; d_gene: .; j_gene: TRBJ1-1; CDR3aa: CASSIYQNTEAFF; CDR3nt: TGTGCCAGTAGTATCTACCAGAACACTGAAGCTTTCTTT
v_gene: TRBV10-2; abundance: .; d_gene: .; j_gene: TRBJ1-1; CDR3aa: CASSESFRNTEAFF; CDR3nt: TGCGCCAGCAGTGAGTCATTCAGGAACACTGAAGCTTTCTTT
v_gene: TRBV7-2; abundance: .; d_gene: .; j_gene: TRBJ2-7; CDR3aa: CASRPTAGNFSYEQYF; CDR3nt: TGTGCCAGCAGACCGACCGCCGGGAATTTCTCCTACGAGCAGTACTTC
v_gene: TRBV7-8; abundance: few; d_gene: .; j_gene: TRBJ2-2; CDR3aa: CASSLQSNTGELFF; CDR3nt: TGTGCCAGCAGCTTACAGTCGAACACCGGGGAGCTGTTTTTT
v_gene: TRBV19; abundance: .; d_gene: TRBD1; j_gene: TRBJ2-5; CDR3aa: CASPTGGETQYF; CDR3nt: TGTGCCAGCCCGACAGGGGGTGAGACCCAGTACTTC
v_gene: TRBV29-1; abundance: few; d_gene: .; j_gene: TRBJ1-1; CDR3aa: CSVDPAPGNTEAFF; CDR3nt: TGCAGCGTTGACCCGGCCCCAGGGAACACTGAAGCTTTCTTT
v_gene: TRBV12-5; abundance: .; d_gene: TRBD2; j_gene: TRBJ2-1; CDR3aa: CASGSPSGTSGYNEQFF; CDR3nt: TGTGCTAGTGGTTCGCCCTCCGGGACTAGCGGCTACAATGAGCAGTTCTTC
v_gene: TRBV5-6; abundance: .; d_gene: TRBD1; j_gene: TRBJ1-5; CDR3aa: CASSPGTGRPQHF; CDR3nt: TGTGCCAGCAGCCCTGGGACAGGGAGGCCCCAGCATTTT
v_gene: TRBV7-9; abundance: .; d_gene: .; j_gene: TRBJ1-2; CDR3aa: CASSLGGSPNYGYTF; CDR3nt: TGTGCCAGCAGCTTAGGGGGCAGCCCTAACTATGGCTACACCTTC
v_gene: TRBV2; abundance: few; d_gene: TRBD1; j_gene: TRBJ2-7; CDR3aa: CASRGDSYEQYF; CDR3nt: TGTGCCAGCAGGGGGGACAGCTACGAGCAGTACTTC
v_gene: TRBV28; abundance: .; d_gene: TRBD2; j_gene: TRBJ2-6; CDR3aa: CASSLSLAGGLTGANVLTF; CDR3nt: TGTGCCAGCAGTTTAAGCCTAGCGGGGGGACTAACCGGGGCCAACGTCCTGACTTTC
v_gene: TRBV6-5; abundance: .; d_gene: TRBD2; j_gene: TRBJ2-2; CDR3aa: CASRLAGDNTGELFF; CDR3nt: TGTGCCAGCAGATTAGCGGGCGATAACACCGGGGAGCTGTTTTTT
v_gene: TRBV6-5; abundance: once; d_gene: TRBD1; j_gene: TRBJ2-7; CDR3aa: CASSYKQGAFVYEQYF; CDR3nt: TGTGCCAGCAGTTATAAACAGGGGGCTTTTGTCTACGAGCAGTACTTC
v_gene: TRBV5-1; abundance: .; d_gene: TRBD2; j_gene: TRBJ2-2; CDR3aa: CASSLELAGSTGELFF; CDR3nt: TGCGCCAGCAGCTTGGAACTAGCGGGGAGCACCGGGGAGCTGTTTTTT
v_gene: TRBV7-2; abundance: .; d_gene: TRBD2; j_gene: TRBJ2-1; CDR3aa: CASSLRPSGRAYEQFF; CDR3nt: TGTGCCAGCAGCTTACGGCCTAGCGGGAGGGCATATGAGCAGTTCTTC
v_gene: TRBV28; abundance: .; d_gene: TRBD2; j_gene: TRBJ2-1; CDR3aa: CASSLQTGTSFFF; CDR3nt: TGTGCCAGCAGTCTACAGACCGGGACTAGCTTCTTCTTC
v_gene: TRBV29-1; abundance: .; d_gene: .; j_gene: TRBJ2-1; CDR3aa: CSVEYRGKYNEQFF; CDR3nt: TGCAGCGTTGAATATAGGGGGAAATACAATGAGCAGTTCTTC
v_gene: TRBV7-9; abundance: .; d_gene: .; j_gene: TRBJ2-3; CDR3aa: CASSLVPLDTQYF; CDR3nt: TGTGCCAGCAGCTTAGTCCCGTTAGATACGCAGTATTTT
v_gene: TRBV21-1; abundance: .; d_gene: .; j_gene: TRBJ2-7; CDR3aa: CASSKGQGSFGEQYF; CDR3nt: TGTGCCAGCAGCAAAGGACAGGGTAGTTTTGGCGAGCAGTACTTC
v_gene: TRBV19; abundance: .; d_gene: .; j_gene: TRBJ1-1; CDR3aa: CASSGDRSSTEAFF; CDR3nt: TGTGCCAGTAGTGGCGACAGATCGAGCACTGAAGCTTTCTTT
v_gene: TRBV5-1; abundance: .; d_gene: .; j_gene: TRBJ2-6; CDR3aa: CASSLAGTRWANVLTF; CDR3nt: TGCGCCAGCAGCTTGGCCGGGACTCGGTGGGCCAACGTCCTGACTTTC
v_gene: TRBV7-9; abundance: .; d_gene: .; j_gene: TRBJ1-5; CDR3aa: CASSPAGVNQPQHF; CDR3nt: TGTGCCAGCAGCCCGGCGGGGGTGAACCAGCCCCAGCATTTT
v_gene: TRBV28; abundance: .; d_gene: TRBD2; j_gene: TRBJ2-7; CDR3aa: CASSSPLAGADEQYF; CDR3nt: TGTGCCAGCAGTTCCCCGCTAGCGGGGGCTGATGAGCAGTACTTC
v_gene: TRBV5-1; abundance: .; d_gene: TRBD1; j_gene: TRBJ2-5; CDR3aa: CASSPRTGLGQETQYF; CDR3nt: TGCGCCAGCAGCCCACGGACAGGGCTGGGGCAAGAGACCCAGTACTTC
v_gene: TRBV7-9; abundance: .; d_gene: .; j_gene: TRBJ1-1; CDR3aa: CASSFPGNTEAFF; CDR3nt: TGTGCCAGCAGCTTCCCCGGGAACACTGAAGCTTTCTTT
v_gene: TRBV19; abundance: .; d_gene: TRBD1; j_gene: TRBJ1-2; CDR3aa: CASSSRGTNGNYGYTF; CDR3nt: TGTGCCAGTAGTAGCAGGGGGACCAATGGGAACTATGGCTACACCTTC
v_gene: TRBV7-9; abundance: .; d_gene: TRBD2; j_gene: TRBJ2-3; CDR3aa: CASSLSGGETTDTQYF; CDR3nt: TGTGCCAGCAGCTTGTCTGGGGGGGAAACCACAGATACGCAGTATTTT
v_gene: TRBV6-1; abundance: .; d_gene: TRBD2; j_gene: TRBJ2-1; CDR3aa: CASRTGTSDLEQFF; CDR3nt: TGTGCCAGCAGAACAGGGACTAGCGATCTTGAGCAGTTCTTC
v_gene: TRBV9; abundance: .; d_gene: .; j_gene: TRBJ1-2; CDR3aa: CASSVGGGSNYGYTF; CDR3nt: TGTGCCAGCAGCGTAGGTGGGGGCTCCAACTATGGCTACACCTTC
v_gene: TRBV7-9; abundance: .; d_gene: TRBD2; j_gene: TRBJ2-5; CDR3aa: CASSPPGLAGGGETQYF; CDR3nt: TGTGCCAGCAGCCCACCGGGACTAGCGGGAGGTGGGGAGACCCAGTACTTC
v_gene: TRBV6-5; abundance: .; d_gene: TRBD1; j_gene: TRBJ1-5; CDR3aa: CASSDGTGKQPQHF; CDR3nt: TGTGCCAGCAGCGACGGGACAGGGAAACAGCCCCAGCATTTT
v_gene: TRBV6-5; abundance: few; d_gene: TRBD1; j_gene: TRBJ1-1; CDR3aa: CASSPRTGRAFF; CDR3nt: TGTGCCAGCAGTCCCAGGACAGGGAGAGCTTTCTTT
v_gene: TRBV29-1; abundance: .; d_gene: TRBD2; j_gene: TRBJ2-5; CDR3aa: CSVEDQTGGTSGWQETQYF; CDR3nt: TGCAGCGTTGAAGATCAAACCGGCGGGACTAGCGGATGGCAAGAGACCCAGTACTTC
v_gene: TRBV5-6; abundance: .; d_gene: TRBD1; j_gene: TRBJ1-5; CDR3aa: CASSRLTGGYSNQPQHF; CDR3nt: TGTGCCAGCAGCCGGTTGACAGGGGGCTATAGCAATCAGCCCCAGCATTTT
v_gene: TRBV15; abundance: few; d_gene: TRBD2; j_gene: TRBJ2-2; CDR3aa: CATSRIPGLVYTGELFF; CDR3nt: TGTGCCACCAGCAGAATACCGGGACTAGTATACACCGGGGAGCTGTTTTTT
v_gene: TRBV11-2; abundance: .; d_gene: .; j_gene: TRBJ1-1; CDR3aa: CASSSYRENTEAFF; CDR3nt: TGTGCCAGCAGCTCATACAGGGAGAACACTGAAGCTTTCTTT